This T cell receptor beta chain came from a study of blood T cell repertoires in COVID-19. Profiling relied on immunoSEQ multiplex PCR, and the TCRdb table lists in-frame clones only, not all of them. This table has tens of thousands of clones, around 90% appearing once. The V gene end was trimmed by 6 bases and the J gene end by 5 bases; junction bases not matched to a gene: 7. Germline V lookup: CDR1 MNHEY, CDR2 SMNVEV (reference sequence). The CDR3 is 15 residues long. Sequences were obtained from peripheral blood. The origin of this receptor is a woman in her 70s with active COVID-19. The rearrangement links TRBV27 to TRBJ2-2; 9 bases fit TRBD1. The CDR3 spells CASSRDREGTGELFF. In nucleotides, the CDR3 is TGTGCCAGCAGCCGGGACAGGGAGGGTACCGGGGAGCTGTTTTTT.